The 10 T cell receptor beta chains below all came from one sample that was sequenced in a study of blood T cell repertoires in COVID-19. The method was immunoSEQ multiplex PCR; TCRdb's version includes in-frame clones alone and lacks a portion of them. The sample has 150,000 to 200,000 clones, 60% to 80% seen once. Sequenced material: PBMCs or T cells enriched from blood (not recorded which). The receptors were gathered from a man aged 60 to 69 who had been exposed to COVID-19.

CDR3 loop: CSASLGGANQPQHF. CDR3 coding DNA: TGCAGTGCTAGTTTGGGGGGGGCCAATCAGCCCCAGCATTTT. This sequence joins TRBV20-1 and TRBJ1-5; possibly TRBD1 for D (6 bases). CDR3 length: 14 residues. Trimming shortened V by 3 bases and J by 3 bases, and 12 bases separated the two germline ends. Germline loops: CDR1 DFQATT, CDR2 SNEGSKA (reference sequence).

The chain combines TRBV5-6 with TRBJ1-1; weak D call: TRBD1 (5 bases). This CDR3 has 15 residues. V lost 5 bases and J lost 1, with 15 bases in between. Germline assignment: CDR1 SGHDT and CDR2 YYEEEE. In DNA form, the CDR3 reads TGTGCCAGCAGACATTCCCAGGGCGAGAACACTGAAGCTTTCTTT. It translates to CASRHSQGENTEAFF. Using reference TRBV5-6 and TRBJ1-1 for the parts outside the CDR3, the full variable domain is DAGVTQSPTHLIKTRGQQVTLRCSPKSGHDTVSWYQQALGQGPQFIFQYYEEEERQRGNFPDRFSGHQFPNYSSELNVNALLLGDSALYLCASRHSQGENTEAFFGQGTRLTVV.

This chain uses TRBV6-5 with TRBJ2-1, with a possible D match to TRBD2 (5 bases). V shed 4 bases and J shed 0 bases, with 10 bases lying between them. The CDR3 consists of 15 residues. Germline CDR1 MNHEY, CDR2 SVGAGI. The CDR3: CASSFYRDSYNEQFF. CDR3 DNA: TGTGCCAGCAGTTTTTACCGGGACTCCTACAATGAGCAGTTCTTC.

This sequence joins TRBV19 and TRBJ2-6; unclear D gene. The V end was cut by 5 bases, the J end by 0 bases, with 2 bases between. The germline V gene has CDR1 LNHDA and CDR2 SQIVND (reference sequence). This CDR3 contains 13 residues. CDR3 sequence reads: CASSYSGANVLTF. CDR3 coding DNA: TGTGCCAGTAGTTACTCTGGGGCCAACGTCCTGACTTTC.

In DNA, the CDR3 is TGTGCCATCAGTGGCCGGGGAAATCAGCCCCAGCATTTT. As protein: CAISGRGNQPQHF. V gene TRBV10-3 combines with J gene TRBJ1-5; D is unresolved. Germline V gene data show CDR1 as ENHRY and CDR2 as SYGVKD. The CDR3 is 13 amino acids. V lost 4 bases, J lost 4 bases, and 8 bases lay in between.

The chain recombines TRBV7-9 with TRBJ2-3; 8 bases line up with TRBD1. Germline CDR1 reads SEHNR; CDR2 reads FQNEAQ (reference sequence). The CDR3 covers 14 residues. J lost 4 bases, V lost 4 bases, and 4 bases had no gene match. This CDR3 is CASSSDRAPDTQYF. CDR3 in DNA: TGTGCCAGCAGCTCGGACAGGGCCCCAGATACGCAGTATTTT.

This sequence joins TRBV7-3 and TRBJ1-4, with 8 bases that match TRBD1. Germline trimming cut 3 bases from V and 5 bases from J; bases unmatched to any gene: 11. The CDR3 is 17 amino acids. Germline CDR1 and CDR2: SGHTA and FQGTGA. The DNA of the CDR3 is TGTGCCAGCAGCTTTCGGGACAGGAGATGTTCAAATGAAAAACTGTTTTTT. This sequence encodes CASSFRDRRCSNEKLFF.

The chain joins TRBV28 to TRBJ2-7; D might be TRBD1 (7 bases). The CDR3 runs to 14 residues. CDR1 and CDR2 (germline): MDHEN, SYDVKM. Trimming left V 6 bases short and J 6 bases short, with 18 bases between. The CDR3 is CASRPGGQTSEQYF. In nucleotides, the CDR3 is TGTGCCAGCAGACCCGGGGGACAGACTAGCGAGCAGTACTTC.

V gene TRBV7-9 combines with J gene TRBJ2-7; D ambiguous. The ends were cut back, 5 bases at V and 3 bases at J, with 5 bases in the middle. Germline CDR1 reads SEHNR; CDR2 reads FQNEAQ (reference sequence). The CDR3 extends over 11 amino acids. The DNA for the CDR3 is TGTGCCAGCAGCCCAATCTACGAGCAGTACTTC. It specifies CASSPIYEQYF.

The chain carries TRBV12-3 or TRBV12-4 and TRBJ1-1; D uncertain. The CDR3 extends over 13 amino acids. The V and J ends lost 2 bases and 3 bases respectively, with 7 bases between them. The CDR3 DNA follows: TGTGCCAGCAGTTTAAGTACGGACACTGAAGCTTTCTTT. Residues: CASSLSTDTEAFF.